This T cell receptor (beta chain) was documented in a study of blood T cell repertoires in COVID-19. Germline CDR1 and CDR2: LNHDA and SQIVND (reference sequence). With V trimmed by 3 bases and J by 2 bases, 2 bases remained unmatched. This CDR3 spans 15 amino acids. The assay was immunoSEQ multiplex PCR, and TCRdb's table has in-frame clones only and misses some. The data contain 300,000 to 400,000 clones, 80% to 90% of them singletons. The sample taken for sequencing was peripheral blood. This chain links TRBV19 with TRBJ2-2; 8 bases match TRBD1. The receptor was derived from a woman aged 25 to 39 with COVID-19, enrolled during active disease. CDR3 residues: CASSIQGANTGELFF. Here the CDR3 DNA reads TGTGCCAGTAGTATCCAGGGGGCAAACACCGGGGAGCTGTTTTTT.